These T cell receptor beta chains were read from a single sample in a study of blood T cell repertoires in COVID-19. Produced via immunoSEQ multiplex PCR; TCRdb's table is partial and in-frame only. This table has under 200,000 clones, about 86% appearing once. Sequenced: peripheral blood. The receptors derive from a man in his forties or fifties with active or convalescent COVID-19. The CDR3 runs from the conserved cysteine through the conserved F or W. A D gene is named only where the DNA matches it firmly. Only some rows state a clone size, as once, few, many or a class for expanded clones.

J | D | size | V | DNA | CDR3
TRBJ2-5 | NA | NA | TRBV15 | TGTGCCACCAGCAGAGATTCGGAGACCCAGTACTTC | CATSRDSETQYF
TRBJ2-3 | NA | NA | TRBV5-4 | TGTGCCAGCAGCCCCGTCACGAGGGGGGGCTTAGATACGCAGTATTTT | CASSPVTRGGLDTQYF
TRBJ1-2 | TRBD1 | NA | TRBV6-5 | TGTGCCAGCAGGGGAACAGGGGGCCTCTCCTATGGCTACACCTTC | CASRGTGGLSYGYTF
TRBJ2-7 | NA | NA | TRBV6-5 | TGTGCCAGCAGGGGGACTTGGTACGAGCAGTACTTC | CASRGTWYEQYF
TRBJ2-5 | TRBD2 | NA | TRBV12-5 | TGTGCTAGTGGTTTGGCTTTGGGCGGGAGGGCCCAAGAGACCCAGTACTTC | CASGLALGGRAQETQYF
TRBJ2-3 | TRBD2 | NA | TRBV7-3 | TGTGCCAGCAGCCCACTAGCGGGGGCCCGGGGGGCTACGCAGTATTTT | CASSPLAGARGATQYF
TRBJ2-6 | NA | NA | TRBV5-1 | TGCGCCAGCAGCCTGACATCTTCTGGGGCCAACGTCCTGACTTTC | CASSLTSSGANVLTF
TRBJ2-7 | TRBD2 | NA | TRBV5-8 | TGTGCCAGCAGCCCCGGACTAGCCTACGAGCAGTACTTC | CASSPGLAYEQYF
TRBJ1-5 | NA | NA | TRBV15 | TGTGCCACCAGCAGAGATCTATCTAGGCGACTCGATTTT | CATSRDLSRRLDF
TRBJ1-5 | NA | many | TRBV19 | TGTGCCAGTAGTATAGTCGGCAATCAGCCCCAGCATTTT | CASSIVGNQPQHF
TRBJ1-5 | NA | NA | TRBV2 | TGTGCCAGCAGTGGGGGGCAAAGGGCTCAGCCCCAGCATTTT | CASSGGQRAQPQHF
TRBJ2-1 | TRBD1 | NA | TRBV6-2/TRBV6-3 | TGTGCCAGCAGTATACAGGGGGACAATGAGCAGTTCTTC | CASSIQGDNEQFF
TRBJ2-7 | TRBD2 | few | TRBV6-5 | TGTGCCAGCAGTTTCCCGGGAGGGGCCACCCGCGAGCAGTACTTC | CASSFPGGATREQYF
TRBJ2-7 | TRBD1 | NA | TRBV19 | TGTGCCAGTAGTTCCCGGGACAGACAAACCTACGAGCAGTACTTC | CASSSRDRQTYEQYF
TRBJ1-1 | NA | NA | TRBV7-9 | TGTGCCAGCAGCCGAGCGGGGTTCGAGGGAGAAGCTTTCTTT | CASSRAGFEGEAFF
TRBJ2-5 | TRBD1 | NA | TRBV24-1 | TGTGCCACCAGTGATTTAGGGACAGGTGAGACCCAGTACTTC | CATSDLGTGETQYF
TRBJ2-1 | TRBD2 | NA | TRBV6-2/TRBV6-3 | TGTGCCAGCAGTTACTCGAATGGGGTAGCGGGGGGGAATAATGAGCAGTTCTTC | CASSYSNGVAGGNNEQFF
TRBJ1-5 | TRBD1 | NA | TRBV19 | TGTGCCAGTAGTCAACAGGGGTTCAATCAGCCCCAGCATTTT | CASSQQGFNQPQHF
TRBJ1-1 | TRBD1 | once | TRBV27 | TGTGCCAGCAGTTTACCCGGGACAGGGTACGCTTTCTTT | CASSLPGTGYAFF
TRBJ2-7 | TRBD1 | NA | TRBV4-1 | TGCGCCAGCAGCCCTGGAGGAGACAGGGGACACGAGCAGTACTTC | CASSPGGDRGHEQYF
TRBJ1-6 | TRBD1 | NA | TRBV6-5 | TGTGCCAGCATTCGGACAGGCTCGAATTCACCCCTCCACTTT | CASIRTGSNSPLHF
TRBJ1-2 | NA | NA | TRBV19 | TGTGCCAGTAGTAACCCAGAGGGCTATGGCTACACCTTC | CASSNPEGYGYTF
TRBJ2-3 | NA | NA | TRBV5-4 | TGTGCCAGCAGCTTGGGGCTACAGGTTCGCACAGATACGCAGTATTTT | CASSLGLQVRTDTQYF